Listed here are 22 T cell receptor beta chains from one sample, sequenced in a study of blood T cell repertoires in COVID-19. TCRdb keeps only in-frame clones here, not all; method: immunoSEQ multiplex PCR. Among 100,000 to 150,000 clones listed, more than 70% were seen once. The sequenced material came from peripheral blood. These receptors were obtained from a woman of 80 years or more with COVID-19, enrolled during active disease.

Turning to this clone: Different DNA sequences within this sample yield the same CDR3. The genes are TRBV24-1 and TRBJ2-2; D unclear. Germline V gene sequence: CDR1 KGHDR, CDR2 SFDVKD. The CDR3 loop spans 13 amino acids. With 5 bases removed from V and 4 bases from J, the gap between germline ends came to 7 bases. The DNA of the CDR3 is TGTGCCACCAGTGCCCTTTCCACCGGGGAGCTGTTTTTT. This codes for CATSALSTGELFF.

This clone was observed once. V gene TRBV5-1 combines with J gene TRBJ1-3, with D unresolved. CDR1 SGHRS and CDR2 YFSETQ come from the germline V gene. V lost 0 bases and J lost 4, with 8 bases in between. The CDR3 runs to 14 residues. CDR3 nucleotide sequence: TGCGCCAGCAGCTTGGGCGAGTCAGGAAACACCATATATTTT. Protein: CASSLGESGNTIYF.

The chain uses TRBV3-1 (or the pseudogene TRBV3-2) and TRBJ1-4; possible D gene TRBD1, 5 bases. The CDR3 covers 14 residues. V was clipped by 4 bases and J by 4 bases, with 10 bases between them. Germline CDR1 is LGHDT and CDR2 is YNNKEL (reference sequence). For the CDR3, the DNA is TGTGCCAGCAGCCGCCGGGGGATTAATGAAAAACTGTTTTTT. Translated: CASSRRGINEKLFF.

The chain recombines TRBV7-2 with TRBJ2-3; D is uncertain. Germline lookup yields CDR1 SGHTA and CDR2 FQGNSA. The CDR3 runs to 15 residues. The V end lost 1 base, the J end lost 7 bases, and 15 bases lay between the germline ends. The CDR3 reads CASSLEWNLGHTQYF. CDR3 nucleotide sequence: TGTGCCAGCAGCTTAGAGTGGAACTTGGGCCATACGCAGTATTTT.

The rearrangement links TRBV13 to TRBJ1-1; D may be TRBD1 (6 bases). The CDR3 is made up of 15 amino acids. V was pared by 3 bases and J by 1 base, with 12 bases between. Germline V gene sequence: CDR1 PRHDT, CDR2 FYEKMQ (reference sequence). In DNA, the CDR3 is TGTGCCAGCAGCTTTCCTTCGACAGGGAACACTGAAGCTTTCTTT. Translated: CASSFPSTGNTEAFF. The whole variable domain, filled in from reference TRBV13 and TRBJ1-1, reads AAGVIQSPRHLIKEKRETATLKCYPIPRHDTVYWYQQGPGQDPQFLISFYEKMQSDKGSIPDRFSAQQFSDYHSELNMSSLELGDSALYFCASSFPSTGNTEAFFGQGTRLTVV.

The rearrangement uses TRBV6-2 or TRBV6-3 and TRBJ2-2; a weak D match, TRBD1 (5 bases). V was shortened by 6 bases and J by 1 base, with 15 bases between the two germline ends. Germline V gives CDR1 MNHEY, CDR2 SVGEGT. This CDR3 contains 16 residues. The CDR3 sequence is CASSPFGQGNTGELFF. In DNA form, the CDR3 reads TGTGCCAGCAGCCCTTTTGGGCAGGGGAACACCGGGGAGCTGTTTTTT.

This clone showed up just a few times. The genes are TRBV5-1 and TRBJ1-1, with 9 bases that match TRBD1. Trimming at V came to 4 bases and at J to 2 bases, leaving 3 bases not matched to a gene. This CDR3 comprises 14 residues. Germline V gene data show CDR1 as SGHRS and CDR2 as YFSETQ. In DNA form, the CDR3 reads TGCGCCAGCAGCCTACAGGGGGCCAACACTGAAGCTTTCTTT. The encoded protein is CASSLQGANTEAFF.

This chain uses TRBV19 with TRBJ2-7; possible D gene TRBD1, 5 bases. There are 11 residues in the CDR3. Germline lookup yields CDR1 LNHDA and CDR2 SQIVND (reference sequence). V dropped 11 bases and J dropped 4 bases, with 12 bases sitting between them. This chain's CDR3 is CAASDRYEQYF. The CDR3 nucleotides read TGTGCCGCATCCGACAGATACGAGCAGTACTTC.

The DNA of the CDR3 is TGTGCCAGCACTTCCGGGAGCTCCTACGAGCAGTACTTC. Protein: CASTSGSSYEQYF. The rearrangement joins TRBV28 to TRBJ2-7; perhaps TRBD2 as D (6 bases). The CDR3 consists of 13 residues. The germline V and J ends were trimmed by 7 bases and 0 bases, with 10 bases remaining between them. Germline-derived CDR1 and CDR2 are MDHEN and SYDVKM.

This clone has a handful of counts. In DNA form, the CDR3 reads TGCGCCAGCAGCCATAGCGGGAGTGGGGACAATGAGCAGTTCTTC. Translation: CASSHSGSGDNEQFF. V gene TRBV4-3 combines with J gene TRBJ2-1, with TRBD2 matching over 9 bases. The germline gives CDR1 LGHNA, CDR2 YSLEER. V dropped 3 bases and J dropped 5; count of bases not matched to a gene: 5. The CDR3 covers 15 residues.

The chain is built from TRBV9 and TRBJ2-7, with a tentative D call TRBD2 (6 bases). V dropped 2 bases and J dropped 1 base, with 7 bases sitting between them. The CDR3 contains 13 residues. Looked up from germline, CDR1 is SGDLS and CDR2 is YYNGEE. CDR3: CASSVGGSYEQYF. CDR3 DNA: TGTGCCAGCAGCGTGGGGGGATCCTACGAGCAGTACTTC. The variable domain in full, completed from reference TRBV9 and TRBJ2-7, reads DSGVTQTPKHLITATGQRVTLRCSPRSGDLSVYWYQQSLDQGLQFLIQYYNGEERAKGNILERFSAQQFPDLHSELNLSSLELGDSALYFCASSVGGSYEQYFGPGTRLTVT.

The rearrangement links TRBV10-3 to TRBJ1-1, with a possible D match to TRBD1 (5 bases). The CDR3 loop spans 11 amino acids. V dropped 10 bases and J dropped 7 bases, with 13 bases sitting between them. Per germline, CDR1 ENHRY and CDR2 SYGVKD. The CDR3 coding sequence is TGTGCCACCATTAGACAGCGTGAAGCTTTCTTT. It codes for CATIRQREAFF.

This clone was seen once. This chain links TRBV28 with TRBJ1-2; TRBD1 is a possible D gene (5 bases). The V gene's germline CDR1 is MDHEN and CDR2 SYDVKM. This CDR3 comprises 13 residues. Trimming removed 6 bases at V and 8 bases at J, with 16 bases between. CDR3 amino acids: CASSLTVIGGYTF. CDR3 DNA: TGTGCCAGCAGCCTGACAGTAATAGGCGGCTACACCTTC.

The chain couples TRBV7-3 to TRBJ2-1; 9 nucleotides line up with TRBD1. The CDR3 contains 14 residues. CDR1 and CDR2 from the germline V gene are SGHTA and FQGTGA. The V and J ends lost 6 bases and 6 bases, in that order; junction bases with no gene match: 6. CDR3 in DNA: TGTGCCAGCAGTCCCGGGACAGGGAGCAATGAGCAGTTCTTC. Its translation: CASSPGTGSNEQFF.

The chain employs TRBV5-8 and TRBJ2-3, with D unclear. This CDR3 has 15 amino acids. V lost 2 bases and J lost 1, with 11 bases in between. From germline, CDR1 is SGHTS and CDR2 YDEGEE. CDR3 DNA: TGTGCCAGCAGCTTCTCAGTGATTGGCACAGATACGCAGTATTTT. This translates into CASSFSVIGTDTQYF.

The chain has TRBV24-1 and TRBJ2-1; TRBD2 matches 9 bases. Germline CDR1 KGHDR, CDR2 SFDVKD. This CDR3 contains 17 residues. Losses at the gene ends were 7 bases for V and 0 bases for J; bases not matched to a gene: 9. This CDR3 is CATSDPLSGSSYNEQFF. In nucleotides, the CDR3 is TGTGCCACCAGCGACCCACTTAGCGGGAGCTCCTACAATGAGCAGTTCTTC.

The chain couples TRBV18 to TRBJ2-2; TRBD1 might be the D (5 bases). Germline lookup yields CDR1 KGHSH and CDR2 LQKENI. V shed 2 bases and J shed 4 bases, with 11 bases lying between them. This CDR3 spans 15 amino acids. CDR3 loop: CASSPSRQGTGELFF. The DNA for the CDR3 is TGTGCCAGCTCACCAAGCAGGCAGGGCACCGGGGAGCTGTTTTTT.

The CDR3 loop reads CASSVESSGGGTDTQYF. The CDR3 coding sequence is TGTGCCAGCAGCGTAGAATCTAGCGGGGGGGGCACAGATACGCAGTATTTT. The V call is TRBV9, the J call TRBJ2-3, with 12 bases matching TRBD2. Germline CDR1 and CDR2: SGDLS and YYNGEE. V was clipped by 0 bases and J by 1 base; unmatched bases: 3. CDR3 length equals 17 residues.

J is TRBJ1-2 and V is TRBV6-2 or TRBV6-3; the D is unclear. CDR1 MNHEY and CDR2 SVGEGT come from the germline V gene. The CDR3 extends over 14 amino acids. V lost 2 bases and J lost 2, with 9 bases in between. As DNA, the CDR3 is TGTGCCAGCAGTTACGGGCCGAACAACTATGGCTACACCTTC. This codes for CASSYGPNNYGYTF.

V usage is TRBV5-1 and J usage is TRBJ1-1, with D perhaps matching TRBD1 (5 bases). V lost 0 bases and J 1 base, leaving 7 bases between the germline ends. Germline CDR1 is SGHRS and CDR2 is YFSETQ. The CDR3 is 14 amino acids. The CDR3 sequence is CASSLDRTNTEAFF. For the CDR3, the DNA is TGCGCCAGCAGCTTGGACAGGACGAACACTGAAGCTTTCTTT.

V gene TRBV18 combines with J gene TRBJ1-5, with D perhaps matching TRBD1 (6 bases). The CDR3 has 16 amino acids. V was pared by 3 bases and J by 1 base, with 13 bases between. CDR1 KGHSH and CDR2 LQKENI come from the germline V gene. The CDR3 DNA follows: TGTGCCAGCTCACCTTCGACAGGTCCAAGCAATCAGCCCCAGCATTTT. It specifies CASSPSTGPSNQPQHF.

This chain joins TRBV19 and TRBJ2-7; D perhaps matches TRBD2 (6 bases). The germline V gene has CDR1 LNHDA and CDR2 SQIVND (reference sequence). V was shortened by 2 bases and J by 0 bases, with 8 bases between the two germline ends. The CDR3 covers 14 residues. As DNA, the CDR3 is TGTGCCAGTAGTATAACCGGGAGCTCCTACGAGCAGTACTTC. This gives the protein CASSITGSSYEQYF.